This T cell receptor beta chain was recorded in a study of regulatory T cells in long-lasting Graves disease. Study-level findings and limits: It was in persistent disease that TRBV28, TRBJ1-2 and TRBJ2-5 were favored.

In the case of this clonotype: Antigen specificity is unknown.

The time point here: newly diagnosed GD, antithyroid drugs for less than 3 months. RNA from PBMCs was the source of the TCR library. Diagnosis followed American Thyroid Association guidelines for Graves' disease. Nine-milliliter peripheral blood samples went into EDTA tubes. Germline CDR1 is MNHNS and CDR2 is SASEGT. The CDR3 sequence is 14 residues long. V lost 4 bases to trimming and J lost 15 bases; unmatched junction nucleotides: 9. The TCR beta library used iRepertoire HTBI primers with Arm-PCR amplification of CDR3. TCRdb used MiXCR to reprocess the multiplex PCR reads, holding one entry per CDR3 protein. This table has a few hundred thousand distinct CDR3 sequences, roughly 15% appearing once. In addition, the sample was reused for a study of T cells in Graves' hyperthyroidism and ophthalmopathy.

The chain employs TRBV6-1 and TRBJ2-1; 13 bases agree with TRBD2. The source material was peripheral blood mononuclear cells (PBMCs), sampled at new diagnosis, from a patient treated with antithyroid drugs. The source is a woman aged 45-60 years with Graves disease. The CDR3 DNA reads TGTGCCAGCAGTGGGACTAGCGGGAGTACTCAGCGGTTCTTC. Encoded protein: CASSGTSGSTQRFF.